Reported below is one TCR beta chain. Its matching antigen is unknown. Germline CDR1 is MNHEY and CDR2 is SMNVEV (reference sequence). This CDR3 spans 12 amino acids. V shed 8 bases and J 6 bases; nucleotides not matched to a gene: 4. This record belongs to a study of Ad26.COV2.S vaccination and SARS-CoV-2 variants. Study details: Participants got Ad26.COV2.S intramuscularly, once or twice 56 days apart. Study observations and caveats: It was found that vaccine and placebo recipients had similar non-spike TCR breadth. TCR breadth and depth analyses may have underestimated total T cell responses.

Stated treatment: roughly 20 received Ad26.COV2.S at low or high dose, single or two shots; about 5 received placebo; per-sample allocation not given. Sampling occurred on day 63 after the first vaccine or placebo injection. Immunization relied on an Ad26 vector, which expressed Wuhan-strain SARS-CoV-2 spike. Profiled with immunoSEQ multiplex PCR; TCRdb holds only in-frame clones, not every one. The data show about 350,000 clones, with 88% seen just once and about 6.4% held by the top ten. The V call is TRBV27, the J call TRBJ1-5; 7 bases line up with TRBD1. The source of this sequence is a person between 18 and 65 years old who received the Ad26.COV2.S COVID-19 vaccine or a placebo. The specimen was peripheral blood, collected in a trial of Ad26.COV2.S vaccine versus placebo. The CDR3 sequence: CASGGGGQPQHF. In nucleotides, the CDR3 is TGTGCCAGCGGAGGGGGCGGTCAGCCCCAGCATTTT.